These T cell receptor beta chains were read from a single sample in a study of vaccination and CD4 T cells after COVID-19. Via MiXCR, TCRdb re-called the PCR reads, giving one row per CDR3 protein. The repertoire includes about 10,000 distinct CDR3 sequences, less than 35% of them detected once, and 23% sits in the top ten. Their antigen targets remain unknown. Sequencing used cultured CD4+ T cells from blood. The receptors were sampled from a human donor with COVID-19. Each CDR3 is given with its conserved first and last residue. The order of the fields is clone size, V gene, J gene, D gene, CDR3 DNA, CDR3 protein. The D gene is left open where the match is weak. Some rows mark clone size as missing; the rest say once, few, many or name a class of expanded clone.

clone_size: .
v_call: TRBV2
j_call: TRBJ2-3
d_call: .
cdr3_nt: TGTGCCAGCAGTGCGAGGGGTAGGGATACGCAGTATTTT
cdr3_aa: CASSARGRDTQYF

clone_size: .
v_call: TRBV20-1
j_call: TRBJ1-2
d_call: .
cdr3_nt: TGCAGTGTGGGGGGCGAGGGTAACTATGGCTACACCTTC
cdr3_aa: CSVGGEGNYGYTF

clone_size: few
v_call: TRBV20-1
j_call: TRBJ1-2
d_call: TRBD1
cdr3_nt: TGCAGTGCTAGTATTCCCCGGACAGGGGATGGCTACACCTTC
cdr3_aa: CSASIPRTGDGYTF

clone_size: few
v_call: TRBV7-7
j_call: TRBJ2-2
d_call: .
cdr3_nt: TGTGCTAGCAGCTTAGCCGGTAACACCGGGGAGCTGTTTTTT
cdr3_aa: CASSLAGNTGELFF

clone_size: .
v_call: TRBV7-8
j_call: TRBJ1-2
d_call: .
cdr3_nt: .
cdr3_aa: CASSLRGKSGNTIYFGEGYTF

clone_size: few
v_call: TRBV7-3
j_call: TRBJ2-5
d_call: .
cdr3_nt: TGTGCCAGCAGCTTGGGAGGGGGAGAGACCCAGTACTTC
cdr3_aa: CASSLGGGETQYF

clone_size: few
v_call: TRBV6-5
j_call: TRBJ1-2
d_call: TRBD1
cdr3_nt: TGTGCCAGCAGTTACCGGGGGACAGGGGGAGATGGCTACACCTTC
cdr3_aa: CASSYRGTGGDGYTF

clone_size: .
v_call: TRBV6-2/TRBV6-3
j_call: TRBJ1-3
d_call: TRBD1
cdr3_nt: TGTGCCAGCACCTGGGACAGGATTACTTCTGGAAACACCATATATTTT
cdr3_aa: CASTWDRITSGNTIYF

clone_size: medium-sized
v_call: TRBV6-2/TRBV6-3
j_call: TRBJ2-3
d_call: .
cdr3_nt: TGTGCCAGCAGTTACTCGGCGGGGCTCTCAGATACGCAGTATTTT
cdr3_aa: CASSYSAGLSDTQYF

clone_size: .
v_call: TRBV2
j_call: TRBJ1-4
d_call: .
cdr3_nt: TGTGCCAGCCGTGGGGTAACTAATGAAAAACTGTTTTTT
cdr3_aa: CASRGVTNEKLFF

clone_size: few
v_call: TRBV6-1
j_call: TRBJ2-2
d_call: .
cdr3_nt: TGTGCCAGCAGCACAGTTACCGGGGAGCTGTTTTTT
cdr3_aa: CASSTVTGELFF

clone_size: .
v_call: TRBV6-2/TRBV6-3
j_call: TRBJ2-3
d_call: .
cdr3_nt: TGTGCCAGCAGTTACTACCCCCCCGATACGCAGTATTTT
cdr3_aa: CASSYYPPDTQYF

clone_size: .
v_call: TRBV15
j_call: TRBJ1-4
d_call: TRBD1
cdr3_nt: TGTGCCACCAGCAGAGATAACAGGGGTGAAAAACTGTTTTTT
cdr3_aa: CATSRDNRGEKLFF

clone_size: medium-sized
v_call: TRBV20-1
j_call: TRBJ1-3
d_call: .
cdr3_nt: TGCAGTGCTAGTACCCTACAGAGCTCTGGAAACACCATATATTTT
cdr3_aa: CSASTLQSSGNTIYF

clone_size: few
v_call: TRBV6-1
j_call: TRBJ1-2
d_call: TRBD1
cdr3_nt: TGTGCCAGCAGGGCCGGGACAGGGCACGGCTACACCTTC
cdr3_aa: CASRAGTGHGYTF

clone_size: .
v_call: TRBV5-1
j_call: TRBJ2-3
d_call: .
cdr3_nt: TGCGCCAGCAGCTTGGACACAGATACGCAGTATTTT
cdr3_aa: CASSLDTDTQYF

clone_size: .
v_call: TRBV27
j_call: TRBJ2-1
d_call: .
cdr3_nt: TGTGCCAGCAGTAAGGGGAAAAATTCCTACAATGAGCAGTTCTTC
cdr3_aa: CASSKGKNSYNEQFF

clone_size: .
v_call: TRBV20-1
j_call: TRBJ1-6
d_call: .
cdr3_nt: TGCAGTGCTAGGGTCTTACAGGGAGATTCACCCCTCCACTTT
cdr3_aa: CSARVLQGDSPLHF

clone_size: .
v_call: TRBV2
j_call: TRBJ2-5
d_call: .
cdr3_nt: TGTGCCAGCAGTTCAGGGGAGACCCAGTACTTC
cdr3_aa: CASSSGETQYF

clone_size: .
v_call: TRBV28
j_call: TRBJ1-1
d_call: .
cdr3_nt: TGTGCCAGCAGTTTGCGGGGTGGAGGTAGAACTGAAGCTTTCTTT
cdr3_aa: CASSLRGGGRTEAFF

clone_size: medium-sized
v_call: TRBV7-3
j_call: TRBJ2-3
d_call: TRBD2
cdr3_nt: TGTGCCAGCAGCTTAGCGGGGGGCAGCACAGATACGCAGTATTTT
cdr3_aa: CASSLAGGSTDTQYF

clone_size: few
v_call: TRBV20-1
j_call: TRBJ2-4
d_call: TRBD2
cdr3_nt: TGCAGTGCTAGAGATCGCCTAGCTAGCGGGGGGGCCTATTCCTCCAAAAACATTCAGTACTTC
cdr3_aa: CSARDRLASGGAYSSKNIQYF

clone_size: .
v_call: TRBV18
j_call: TRBJ1-3
d_call: .
cdr3_nt: TGTGCCAGCTCACCACTCAACCAGGGAACAAACACCATATATTTT
cdr3_aa: CASSPLNQGTNTIYF

clone_size: .
v_call: TRBV20-1
j_call: TRBJ1-2
d_call: .
cdr3_nt: TGCAGTGCTAGAGAGGAAATGGGCTATGGCTACACCTTC
cdr3_aa: CSAREEMGYGYTF

clone_size: .
v_call: TRBV6-5
j_call: TRBJ2-2
d_call: TRBD2
cdr3_nt: TGTGCCAGCAGTTACTCTCTAGCGGGGGGGACCACCGGGGAGCTGTTTTTT
cdr3_aa: CASSYSLAGGTTGELFF

clone_size: few
v_call: TRBV20-1
j_call: TRBJ2-5
d_call: TRBD1
cdr3_nt: TGCAGTGCTAGAGAAATCCAGGGGGCAGGGGAGACCCAGTACTTC
cdr3_aa: CSAREIQGAGETQYF

clone_size: .
v_call: TRBV7-3
j_call: TRBJ1-2
d_call: .
cdr3_nt: TGTGCCAGCAGCCCCAAATTGGGGGGCCCAGGAGGCTACACCTTC
cdr3_aa: CASSPKLGGPGGYTF

clone_size: .
v_call: TRBV7-6
j_call: TRBJ1-4
d_call: .
cdr3_nt: TGTGCTAGCAGCTTAGAAGCGGGTCCCAAGGAAAAACTGTTTTTT
cdr3_aa: CASSLEAGPKEKLFF

clone_size: few
v_call: TRBV15
j_call: TRBJ2-1
d_call: .
cdr3_nt: TGTGCCACCAGCAGTGGCAGGGAAGGTTTGTTCTTC
cdr3_aa: CATSSGREGLFF

clone_size: .
v_call: TRBV6-4
j_call: TRBJ1-1
d_call: .
cdr3_nt: TGTGCCAGCAGTGGAGGGTTCGTCTCTGAAGCTTTCTTT
cdr3_aa: CASSGGFVSEAFF